This T cell receptor (beta chain) derives from a study of cytomegalovirus exposure and HLA in healthy donors. With 60 Vbeta and 13 Jbeta primers, the PCR was carried out. This table comes from immunoSEQ multiplex PCR, and its TCRdb copy is limited to in-frame clones, with some not included. In the table there are roughly 130,000 clones, 80% of which are singletons. CDR3 size: 15 residues. The J segment lost 2 bases and the V segment lost 11 bases, leaving 12 bases of the junction unmatched. The germline V gene encodes CDR1 MDHEN and CDR2 SYDVKM. The source of this sequence is a man in his thirties or forties in good health and CMV-seronegative. The chain has TRBV28 and TRBJ1-2; TRBD1 matches at 9 bases. Sequenced input: PBMCs. The CDR3 sequence: CASTGYTGGNYGYTF. DNA of the CDR3: TGTGCCTCAACGGGGTATACAGGGGGCAACTATGGCTACACCTTC.